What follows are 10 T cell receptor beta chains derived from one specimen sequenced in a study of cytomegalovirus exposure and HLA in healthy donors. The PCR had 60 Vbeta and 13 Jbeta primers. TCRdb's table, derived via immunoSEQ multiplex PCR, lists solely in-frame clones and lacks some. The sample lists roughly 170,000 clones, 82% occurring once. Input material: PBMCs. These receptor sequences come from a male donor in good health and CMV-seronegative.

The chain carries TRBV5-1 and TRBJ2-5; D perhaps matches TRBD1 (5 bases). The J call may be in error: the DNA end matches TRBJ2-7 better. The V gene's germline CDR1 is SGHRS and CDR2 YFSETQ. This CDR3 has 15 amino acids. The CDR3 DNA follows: TGCGCCAGCAATCCTGGACAAGTTGGGAACTACGAGCAGTACTTC. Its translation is CASNPGQVGNYEQYF.

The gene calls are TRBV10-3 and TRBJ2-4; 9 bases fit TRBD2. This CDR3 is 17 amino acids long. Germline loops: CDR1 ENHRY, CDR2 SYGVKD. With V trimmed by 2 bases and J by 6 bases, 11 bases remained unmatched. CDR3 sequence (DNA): TGTGCCATCAGTGAGCCCCGCTCGGAGCGGGAGGTAAACATTCAGTACTTC. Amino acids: CAISEPRSEREVNIQYF.

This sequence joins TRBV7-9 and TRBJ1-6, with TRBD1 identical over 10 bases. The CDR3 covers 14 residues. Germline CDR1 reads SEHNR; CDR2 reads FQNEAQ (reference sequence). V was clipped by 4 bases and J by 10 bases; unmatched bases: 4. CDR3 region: CASSSDRGGSPLHF. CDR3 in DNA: TGTGCCAGCAGCTCGGACAGGGGGGGATCACCCCTCCACTTT.

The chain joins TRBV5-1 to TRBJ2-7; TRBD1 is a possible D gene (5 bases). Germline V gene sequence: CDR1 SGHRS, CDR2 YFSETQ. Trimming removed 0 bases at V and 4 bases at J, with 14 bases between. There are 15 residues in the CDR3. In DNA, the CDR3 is TGCGCCAGCAGCTTGGTCCAGGGCCATGCTTACGAGCAGTACTTC. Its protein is CASSLVQGHAYEQYF.

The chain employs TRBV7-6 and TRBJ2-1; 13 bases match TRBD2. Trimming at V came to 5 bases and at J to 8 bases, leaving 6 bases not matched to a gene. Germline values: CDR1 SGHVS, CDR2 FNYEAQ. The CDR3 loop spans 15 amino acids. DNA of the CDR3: TGTGCCAGCAGCCCCCGGACTAGCGGGAGTGATGAGCAGTTCTTC. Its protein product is CASSPRTSGSDEQFF.

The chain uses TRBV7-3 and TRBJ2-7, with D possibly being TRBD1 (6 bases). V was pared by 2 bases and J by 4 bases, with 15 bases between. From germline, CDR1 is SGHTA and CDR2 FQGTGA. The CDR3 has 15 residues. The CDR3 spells CASSLLGGASYEQYF. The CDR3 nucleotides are TGTGCCAGCAGCTTATTAGGGGGTGCCTCTTACGAGCAGTACTTC.

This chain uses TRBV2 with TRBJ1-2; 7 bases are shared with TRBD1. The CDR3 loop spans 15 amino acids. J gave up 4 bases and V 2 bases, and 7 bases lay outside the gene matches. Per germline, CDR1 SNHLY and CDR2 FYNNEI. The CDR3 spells CASSERRDSIYGYTF. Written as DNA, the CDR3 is TGTGCCAGCAGTGAAAGGCGGGACAGTATCTATGGCTACACCTTC.

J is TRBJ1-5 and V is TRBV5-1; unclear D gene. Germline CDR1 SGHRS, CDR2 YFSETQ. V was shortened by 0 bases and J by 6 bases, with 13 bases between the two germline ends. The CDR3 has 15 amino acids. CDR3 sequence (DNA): TGCGCCAGCAGCTTGGGGGTGCAGGCGGGTCAGCCCCAGCATTTT. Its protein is CASSLGVQAGQPQHF.

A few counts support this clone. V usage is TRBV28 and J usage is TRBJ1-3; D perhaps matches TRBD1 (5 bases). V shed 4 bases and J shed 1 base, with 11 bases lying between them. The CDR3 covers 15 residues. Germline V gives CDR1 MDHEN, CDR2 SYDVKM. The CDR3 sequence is CASSWGGGSGNTIYF. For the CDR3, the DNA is TGTGCCAGCAGTTGGGGTGGGGGGTCTGGAAACACCATATATTTT.

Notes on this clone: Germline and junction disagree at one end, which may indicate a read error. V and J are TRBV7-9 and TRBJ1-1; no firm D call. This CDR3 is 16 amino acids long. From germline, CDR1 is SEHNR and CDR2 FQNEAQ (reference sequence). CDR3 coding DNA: TGTTCCAGCAGCCGACGGGGTGGTCGGCAAAACACTGAAGCTTTCTTT. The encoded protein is CSSSRRGGRQNTEAFF.